These 5 T cell receptor beta chains originate from one sample sequenced in a study of blood T cell repertoires in COVID-19. Only in-frame clones appear in the TCRdb table, and some are missing; sequencing was by immunoSEQ multiplex PCR. This table has 200,000 to 250,000 clones, under 90% appearing once. The sample consisted of PBMCs or T cells enriched from blood (not recorded which). The receptors come from a woman between 40 and 50 years old who had been exposed to COVID-19.

The CDR3, as DNA: TGTGCCAGCAGCTTAGGGACAGGGGACAATTCACCCCTCCACTTT. It codes for CASSLGTGDNSPLHF. The chain employs TRBV7-8 and TRBJ1-6; 9 bases are shared with TRBD1. CDR1 SGHVS and CDR2 FQNEAQ come from the germline V gene. J lost 7 bases, V lost 1 base, and 2 bases had no gene match. The CDR3 is 15 amino acids.

This chain uses TRBV14 with TRBJ1-2, with D unclear. Per germline, CDR1 SGHDN and CDR2 FVKESK. Between the trimmed V and J ends, which lost 0 bases and 4 bases, there was a span of 9 bases. The CDR3 runs 14 residues. The CDR3 protein is CASSQDPGGYGYTF. The CDR3 DNA reads as TGTGCCAGCAGCCAAGATCCCGGAGGCTATGGCTACACCTTC.

V gene TRBV19 combines with J gene TRBJ2-3; D gene unclear. V was clipped by 3 bases and J by 0 bases, with 7 bases between them. The CDR3 runs to 14 residues. Per the germline V gene, CDR1 is LNHDA and CDR2 is SQIVND (reference sequence). CDR3 protein: CASSIAVSTDTQYF. DNA of the CDR3: TGTGCCAGTAGTATCGCGGTCAGCACAGATACGCAGTATTTT.

This sequence joins TRBV7-2 and TRBJ1-4; 8 bases map to TRBD1. The germline gives CDR1 SGHTA, CDR2 FQGNSA. This CDR3 has 14 residues. The V and J ends lost 5 bases and 5 bases, in that order; junction bases with no gene match: 4. CDR3 nucleotide sequence: TGTGCCAGCAGCCCAGACAGGGGCAATGAAAAACTGTTTTTT. Translated, it gives CASSPDRGNEKLFF. The whole variable domain, remainder taken from reference TRBV7-2 and TRBJ1-4, is GAGVSQSPSNKVTEKGKDVELRCDPISGHTALYWYRQSLGQGLEFLIYFQGNSAPDKSGLPSDRFSAERTGGSVSTLTIQRTQQEDSAVYLCASSPDRGNEKLFFGSGTQLSVL.

The chain has TRBV4-1 and TRBJ1-1, with D unresolved. Germline-derived CDR1 and CDR2 are MGHRA and YSYEKL. The V and J ends lost 5 bases and 1 base respectively, with 20 bases between them. CDR3 length: 17 amino acids. This chain's CDR3 is CASSFPLYGDTNTEAFF. For the CDR3, the DNA is TGCGCCAGCAGCTTTCCCCTCTATGGAGATACGAACACTGAAGCTTTCTTT.